Listed below are T cell receptor beta chains from one sample, sequenced in a study of persistence of HIV-infected CD4 T cells. These receptors are not linked to any known antigen. Produced via immunoSEQ multiplex PCR; TCRdb's table is partial and in-frame only. This repertoire shows some 23,000 clones, about 74% found once; its top ten account for less than 2%. Here the sequenced sample was CD4+ T cells sorted from PBMCs after approximately 20-hour stimulation, taken from a patient who received antiretroviral therapy. The receptors originated from an adult man with HIV who was CMV-seropositive. The CDR3 runs from the conserved cysteine through the conserved F or W. A D gene is named only where the DNA matches it firmly. A row's size may be missing; if present it is once, few, many or a size class.

clone size: few; CDR3 length: 19; V gene: TRBV6-2/TRBV6-3; D gene: -; J gene: TRBJ1-5; CDR3 DNA: TGTGCCAGCAGTTCTCTGTGGGGGTGTCGGAGACATAGCAATCAGCCCCAGCATTTT; CDR3 protein: CASSSLWGCRRHSNQPQHF
clone size: -; CDR3 length: 14; V gene: TRBV9; D gene: TRBD1; J gene: TRBJ1-2; CDR3 DNA: TGTGCCAGCAGCGGCGGGACAGCTATGTATGGCTACACCTTC; CDR3 protein: CASSGGTAMYGYTF
clone size: -; CDR3 length: 16; V gene: TRBV2; D gene: -; J gene: TRBJ1-5; CDR3 DNA: TGTGCCAGCAGTGTACAGGGAGGTAGGAGCAATCAGCCCCAGCATTTT; CDR3 protein: CASSVQGGRSNQPQHF
clone size: -; CDR3 length: 15; V gene: TRBV7-2; D gene: TRBD1; J gene: TRBJ2-7; CDR3 DNA: TGTGCCAGCAGTGTACGTGGGACAGGGGGGTACGAGCAGTACTTC; CDR3 protein: CASSVRGTGGYEQYF
clone size: -; CDR3 length: 15; V gene: TRBV27; D gene: TRBD1; J gene: TRBJ1-2; CDR3 DNA: TGTGCCAGCAGTCCGATCGGACAGGGGGCGGCTGGCTACACCTTC; CDR3 protein: CASSPIGQGAAGYTF
clone size: -; CDR3 length: 18; V gene: TRBV7-2; D gene: TRBD1; J gene: TRBJ1-1; CDR3 DNA: TGTGCCAGCAGCCCCCGGGACAGGGGATTTCGCATGAACACTGAAGCTTTCTTT; CDR3 protein: CASSPRDRGFRMNTEAFF
clone size: few; CDR3 length: 12; V gene: TRBV29-1; D gene: TRBD1; J gene: TRBJ2-7; CDR3 DNA: TGCAGCGGAAGGGACAGCACCTACGAGCAGTACTTC; CDR3 protein: CSGRDSTYEQYF
clone size: -; CDR3 length: 16; V gene: TRBV7-2; D gene: -; J gene: TRBJ1-3; CDR3 DNA: TGTGCCAGCAGCTTAAACCCAGGGGTCTCTGGAAACACCATATATTTT; CDR3 protein: CASSLNPGVSGNTIYF
clone size: -; CDR3 length: 14; V gene: TRBV6-5; D gene: -; J gene: TRBJ2-1; CDR3 DNA: TGTGCCAGCAGTTACTCTTCGCCAGGGGATGAGCAGTTCTTC; CDR3 protein: CASSYSSPGDEQFF
clone size: -; CDR3 length: 15; V gene: TRBV7-9; D gene: TRBD2; J gene: TRBJ2-7; CDR3 DNA: TGTGCCAGCAGCTTAGAGCGGGGGGTCGTCTACGAGCAGTACTTC; CDR3 protein: CASSLERGVVYEQYF
clone size: once; CDR3 length: 16; V gene: TRBV27; D gene: -; J gene: TRBJ1-6; CDR3 DNA: TGTGCCAGCAGTCTCCCCCCCGGGCGACGTGACTCACCCCTCCACTTT; CDR3 protein: CASSLPPGRRDSPLHF
clone size: -; CDR3 length: 15; V gene: TRBV3-1/TRBV3-2; D gene: -; J gene: TRBJ2-7; CDR3 DNA: TGTGCCAGCGGCGGAGGGGGCGGGGGCTCCTACGAGCAGTACTTC; CDR3 protein: CASGGGGGGSYEQYF
clone size: -; CDR3 length: 14; V gene: TRBV28; D gene: TRBD1; J gene: TRBJ2-3; CDR3 DNA: TGTGCCAGCAGTCGGACAGGAGCAATGAATACGCAGTATTTT; CDR3 protein: CASSRTGAMNTQYF
clone size: few; CDR3 length: 15; V gene: TRBV25-1; D gene: TRBD1; J gene: TRBJ1-5; CDR3 DNA: TGTGCCAGCAGTGAATCGACAGGGAGAAACCAGCCCCAGCATTTT; CDR3 protein: CASSESTGRNQPQHF
clone size: -; CDR3 length: 19; V gene: TRBV19; D gene: -; J gene: TRBJ1-5; CDR3 DNA: TGTGCCAGTAGTAACCGCCCGGGAGGGGTAAGGGGGTCTAATCAGCCCCAGCATTTT; CDR3 protein: CASSNRPGGVRGSNQPQHF
clone size: -; CDR3 length: 14; V gene: TRBV6-5; D gene: TRBD1; J gene: TRBJ1-1; CDR3 DNA: TGTGCCAGCAGTTACCCCGACAGGGTCACTGAAGCTTTCTTT; CDR3 protein: CASSYPDRVTEAFF
clone size: -; CDR3 length: 15; V gene: TRBV7-8; D gene: TRBD1; J gene: TRBJ1-4; CDR3 DNA: TGTGCCAGCAGCTTCGCGACAGGGTTCGGGGAAAAACTGTTTTTT; CDR3 protein: CASSFATGFGEKLFF
clone size: -; CDR3 length: 15; V gene: TRBV28; D gene: -; J gene: TRBJ1-2; CDR3 DNA: TGTGCCAGCAGAACCCCCGAGCCGGGTGGGGATGGCTACACCTTC; CDR3 protein: CASRTPEPGGDGYTF
clone size: -; CDR3 length: 13; V gene: TRBV6-5; D gene: TRBD2; J gene: TRBJ2-1; CDR3 DNA: TGTGCCACCATAGCGGGAAAGTACAATGAGCAGTTCTTC; CDR3 protein: CATIAGKYNEQFF
clone size: few; CDR3 length: 12; V gene: TRBV19; D gene: -; J gene: TRBJ1-2; CDR3 DNA: TGTGCCAGTAATCAGTATCAGACTGGCTACACCTTC; CDR3 protein: CASNQYQTGYTF
clone size: few; CDR3 length: 14; V gene: TRBV2; D gene: TRBD1; J gene: TRBJ1-5; CDR3 DNA: TGTGCCAGCAGCGCCGACAGGGACGGACAGCCCCAGCATTTT; CDR3 protein: CASSADRDGQPQHF
clone size: few; CDR3 length: 14; V gene: TRBV2; D gene: TRBD1; J gene: TRBJ1-2; CDR3 DNA: TGTGCCAGCAGTGAACTGACAGGGCCATATGGCTACACCTTC; CDR3 protein: CASSELTGPYGYTF
clone size: -; CDR3 length: 14; V gene: TRBV11-3; D gene: -; J gene: TRBJ2-2; CDR3 DNA: TGTGCCAGCAGCTTGGCGGGGCTTGACGGGGAGCTGTTTTTT; CDR3 protein: CASSLAGLDGELFF
clone size: -; CDR3 length: 13; V gene: TRBV5-4; D gene: -; J gene: TRBJ2-3; CDR3 DNA: TGTGCCAGCAGCTTGGCCGCAACAGATACGCAGTATTTT; CDR3 protein: CASSLAATDTQYF
clone size: -; CDR3 length: 15; V gene: TRBV19; D gene: -; J gene: TRBJ2-7; CDR3 DNA: TGTGCCAGTAGTATCAACGCGGGCAGGGCCTACGAGCAGTACTTC; CDR3 protein: CASSINAGRAYEQYF
clone size: few; CDR3 length: 14; V gene: TRBV5-1; D gene: -; J gene: TRBJ2-2; CDR3 DNA: TGCGCCAGCACCTGGGGCAGGGAGGCCGGGGAGCTGTTTTTT; CDR3 protein: CASTWGREAGELFF
clone size: -; CDR3 length: 13; V gene: TRBV29-1; D gene: -; J gene: TRBJ2-5; CDR3 DNA: TGCAGCGTTGCGGCGTCGCCGAAAGAGACCCAGTACTTC; CDR3 protein: CSVAASPKETQYF
clone size: -; CDR3 length: 15; V gene: TRBV19; D gene: -; J gene: TRBJ2-2; CDR3 DNA: TGTGCCAGTAGAAGAACGGGTACGGGCACCGGGGAGCTGTTTTTT; CDR3 protein: CASRRTGTGTGELFF
clone size: -; CDR3 length: 12; V gene: TRBV2; D gene: -; J gene: TRBJ2-1; CDR3 DNA: TGTGCCAGCAACCACAGGGACAATGAGCAGTTCTTC; CDR3 protein: CASNHRDNEQFF
clone size: few; CDR3 length: 15; V gene: TRBV6-5; D gene: TRBD1; J gene: TRBJ1-1; CDR3 DNA: TGTGCCAGCACCCCGACAGGGGCCCTTAACACTGAAGCTTTCTTT; CDR3 protein: CASTPTGALNTEAFF
clone size: -; CDR3 length: 16; V gene: TRBV5-1; D gene: TRBD2; J gene: TRBJ2-1; CDR3 DNA: TGCGCCAGCAGCTTGGTTCTAGCGGGGACGACATTTGAGCAGTTCTTC; CDR3 protein: CASSLVLAGTTFEQFF
clone size: -; CDR3 length: 16; V gene: TRBV4-2; D gene: TRBD1; J gene: TRBJ1-6; CDR3 DNA: TGTGCCAGCAGCCAAGCTCCGGGACAGGTGGCGGCACCCCTCCACTTT; CDR3 protein: CASSQAPGQVAAPLHF
clone size: -; CDR3 length: 17; V gene: TRBV6-1; D gene: TRBD2; J gene: TRBJ2-3; CDR3 DNA: TGTGCCAGCAGTGGTCCTCGAGCGGGGGGGAACACAGATACGCAGTATTTT; CDR3 protein: CASSGPRAGGNTDTQYF
clone size: -; CDR3 length: 14; V gene: TRBV5-1; D gene: TRBD1; J gene: TRBJ2-4; CDR3 DNA: TGCGCCAGCAGCCACGGACAGGGGGGGAACATTCAGTACTTC; CDR3 protein: CASSHGQGGNIQYF
clone size: -; CDR3 length: 15; V gene: TRBV6-6; D gene: -; J gene: TRBJ2-2; CDR3 DNA: TGTGCCAGCAGCCCACCGGGCATCCAGACCGGGGAGCTGTTTTTT; CDR3 protein: CASSPPGIQTGELFF
clone size: -; CDR3 length: 16; V gene: TRBV27; D gene: TRBD1; J gene: TRBJ1-1; CDR3 DNA: TGTGCCAGCAGTTTCTTGGACAGGGTTATGAACACTGAAGCTTTCTTT; CDR3 protein: CASSFLDRVMNTEAFF
clone size: -; CDR3 length: 13; V gene: TRBV5-1; D gene: -; J gene: TRBJ1-1; CDR3 DNA: TGCGCCAGCAGCTTTATGAGGGAAACTGAAGCTTTCTTT; CDR3 protein: CASSFMRETEAFF
clone size: few; CDR3 length: 19; V gene: TRBV28; D gene: -; J gene: TRBJ2-6; CDR3 DNA: TGTGCCAGCAGTTTATCCGGGACGGTTGCCCGCTCTGGGGCCAACGTCCTGACTTTC; CDR3 protein: CASSLSGTVARSGANVLTF
clone size: -; CDR3 length: 15; V gene: TRBV5-4; D gene: -; J gene: TRBJ2-1; CDR3 DNA: TGTGCCAGCAGCCGGGACTCGAGCTCCTACAATGAGCAGTTCTTC; CDR3 protein: CASSRDSSSYNEQFF
clone size: -; CDR3 length: 14; V gene: TRBV14; D gene: TRBD1; J gene: TRBJ2-4; CDR3 DNA: TGTGCCAGCAGCCATCGGACAGGGGGGGGCATTCAGTACTTC; CDR3 protein: CASSHRTGGGIQYF
clone size: -; CDR3 length: 14; V gene: TRBV5-5; D gene: -; J gene: TRBJ1-5; CDR3 DNA: TGTGCCAGCACAACAGGGACGGGGAATCAGCCCCAGCATTTT; CDR3 protein: CASTTGTGNQPQHF
clone size: -; CDR3 length: 17; V gene: TRBV5-1; D gene: -; J gene: TRBJ2-1; CDR3 DNA: TGCGCCAGCAGCCTCTCCGTAGGGGGCGGGAGCAACAATGAGCAGTTCTTC; CDR3 protein: CASSLSVGGGSNNEQFF
clone size: -; CDR3 length: 14; V gene: TRBV2; D gene: TRBD1; J gene: TRBJ2-7; CDR3 DNA: TGTGCCAGCAGTAAGGGACAGGGGTCCTACGAGCAGTACTTC; CDR3 protein: CASSKGQGSYEQYF
clone size: -; CDR3 length: 12; V gene: TRBV6-2/TRBV6-3; D gene: -; J gene: TRBJ2-7; CDR3 DNA: TGTGCCAGCAGTGGGGGGACCTACGAGCAGTACTTC; CDR3 protein: CASSGGTYEQYF
clone size: -; CDR3 length: 15; V gene: TRBV6-5; D gene: -; J gene: TRBJ2-2; CDR3 DNA: TGTGCCAGCAGTTACGGGGGGGCATTCACCGGGGAGCTGTTTTTT; CDR3 protein: CASSYGGAFTGELFF
clone size: -; CDR3 length: 15; V gene: TRBV7-9; D gene: -; J gene: TRBJ1-5; CDR3 DNA: TGTGCCAGCAGCCTCGAAGGGGCTATGGGTCAGCCCCAGCATTTT; CDR3 protein: CASSLEGAMGQPQHF
clone size: -; CDR3 length: 16; V gene: TRBV6-1; D gene: -; J gene: TRBJ2-3; CDR3 DNA: TGTGCCAGCAGTGATTGGGGTCTTTCCGTCACAGATACGCAGTATTTT; CDR3 protein: CASSDWGLSVTDTQYF
clone size: few; CDR3 length: 15; V gene: TRBV7-9; D gene: -; J gene: TRBJ2-7; CDR3 DNA: TGTGCCAGCAGCTCCTGGGATACGCTACATTACGAGCAGTACTTC; CDR3 protein: CASSSWDTLHYEQYF
clone size: -; CDR3 length: 14; V gene: TRBV5-4; D gene: TRBD1; J gene: TRBJ2-7; CDR3 DNA: TGTGCCAGCAGCCTAAGGACAGGGGAGACCGAGCAGTACTTC; CDR3 protein: CASSLRTGETEQYF
clone size: few; CDR3 length: 13; V gene: TRBV2; D gene: -; J gene: TRBJ1-1; CDR3 DNA: TGTGCCAGCAGCTGGAGCCCGACCACTGAAGCTTTCTTT; CDR3 protein: CASSWSPTTEAFF
clone size: -; CDR3 length: 15; V gene: TRBV7-6; D gene: TRBD1; J gene: TRBJ2-2; CDR3 DNA: TGTGCCAGCAGCTTAGGACAGGGCAACACCGGGGAGCTGTTTTTT; CDR3 protein: CASSLGQGNTGELFF
clone size: -; CDR3 length: 13; V gene: TRBV19; D gene: -; J gene: TRBJ2-2; CDR3 DNA: TGTGCCAGCCGGGACTTTTCCACCGGGGAGCTGTTTTTT; CDR3 protein: CASRDFSTGELFF
clone size: medium-sized; CDR3 length: 12; V gene: TRBV2; D gene: -; J gene: TRBJ2-3; CDR3 DNA: TGTGCCAGCAGTGTGGCGACAGATACGCAGTATTTT; CDR3 protein: CASSVATDTQYF
clone size: -; CDR3 length: 13; V gene: TRBV7-2; D gene: -; J gene: TRBJ2-3; CDR3 DNA: TGTGCCAGCAGCTTAGTAGAGGCAGATACGCAGTATTTT; CDR3 protein: CASSLVEADTQYF
clone size: -; CDR3 length: 15; V gene: TRBV10-3; D gene: TRBD2; J gene: TRBJ2-7; CDR3 DNA: TGTGCCATCAGTGAGGGAAGCGGGGGGGCCTACGAGCAGTACTTC; CDR3 protein: CAISEGSGGAYEQYF